What follows are 29 T cell receptor beta chains derived from one specimen sequenced in a study of CD8 T cells in Susac syndrome. Roughly 0.45 to 1 ug RNA was reverse transcribed with random hexamers. One entry per CDR3 protein, called by TCRdb with MiXCR from the immunoSEQ multiplex PCR reads. There are tens of thousands of distinct CDR3 sequences in the sample; more than 85% occur only once, and about 0.52% lies in the top ten. The sequenced material came from CD4+ T cells from PBMCs. The source of these receptors is a human donor with Susac syndrome.

The chain combines TRBV7-2 with TRBJ2-3, with a tentative D call TRBD2 (5 bases). The length of the CDR3 is 17 residues. V lost 5 bases, J lost 0 bases, and 18 bases lay in between. The germline V gene encodes CDR1 SGHTA and CDR2 FQGNSA. The CDR3 sequence: CASSPSRLSSSTDTQYF. CDR3 nucleotides: TGTGCCAGCAGCCCTAGCCGACTTTCGTCTAGCACAGATACGCAGTATTTT.

The chain uses TRBV2 and TRBJ1-5, with a tentative D call TRBD1 (5 bases). CDR1 and CDR2 from the germline V gene are SNHLY and FYNNEI. This CDR3 has 16 amino acids. V was cut by 4 bases and J by 2 bases, with 15 bases left in between. The CDR3 is CASSGGLAGGNQPQHF. CDR3 nucleotide sequence: TGTGCCAGCAGTGGGGGCCTTGCAGGAGGCAATCAGCCCCAGCATTTT. The full variable domain, in which reference TRBV2 and TRBJ1-5 provide the parts outside the CDR3, is EPEVTQTPSHQVTQMGQEVILRCVPISNHLYFYWYRQILGQKVEFLVSFYNNEISEKSEIFDDQFSVERPDGSNFTLKIRSTKLEDSAMYFCASSGGLAGGNQPQHFGDGTRLSIL.

This chain connects TRBV7-8 to TRBJ1-5, with no clear D. V was cut by 1 base and J by 2 bases, with 9 bases left in between. Germline V gene sequence: CDR1 SGHVS, CDR2 FQNEAQ. This CDR3 spans 15 amino acids. The CDR3 DNA is TGTGCCAGCAGCTTAGTTGCCTACGGCAATCAGCCCCAGCATTTT. Residues: CASSLVAYGNQPQHF.

V is TRBV7-2 and J is TRBJ2-1; D unresolved. Trimming left V 2 bases short and J 8 bases short, with 4 bases between. This CDR3 contains 11 residues. Germline lookup yields CDR1 SGHTA and CDR2 FQGNSA. Here the CDR3 reads CASSLSDEQFF. The CDR3 DNA sequence: TGTGCCAGCAGCTTAAGCGATGAGCAGTTCTTC.

V usage is TRBV4-1 and J usage is TRBJ2-3; 9 nucleotides match TRBD2. Per germline, CDR1 MGHRA and CDR2 YSYEKL. This CDR3 is 20 amino acids long. The V gene end was trimmed by 1 base and the J gene end by 0 bases; junction bases not matched to a gene: 14. DNA for the CDR3: TGCGCCAGCAGCCAAGCCTCGGTGGGGACTAGCCGAACTAGCACAGATACGCAGTATTTT. This gives the protein CASSQASVGTSRTSTDTQYF.

This chain links TRBV30 with TRBJ1-5, with a possible D match to TRBD1 (6 bases). The germline CDR1 and CDR2 sequences are GTSNPN and SVGIG (reference sequence). The V and J ends lost 1 base and 7 bases respectively, with 8 bases between them. The CDR3 sequence is 12 residues long. The CDR3, as DNA: TGTGCCTGGAGTGGCGGGGGCCAGCCCCAGCATTTT. Translating it yields CAWSGGGQPQHF. The full variable domain, completed using reference TRBV30 and TRBJ1-5, is SQTIHQWPATLVQPVGSPLSLECTVEGTSNPNLYWYRQAAGRGLQLLFYSVGIGQISSEVPQNLSASRPQDRQFILSSKKLLLSDSGFYLCAWSGGGQPQHFGDGTRLSIL.

The chain recombines TRBV12-3 or TRBV12-4 with TRBJ1-1; D ambiguous. The V gene lost 4 bases and the J gene lost 6 bases, with 9 bases spanning the gap. This CDR3 is 12 amino acids long. The CDR3 loop is CASSSDIAEAFF. As DNA, the CDR3 is TGTGCCAGCAGTTCCGACATCGCTGAAGCTTTCTTT.

The chain is built from TRBV25-1 and TRBJ2-3; D not certain. Germline CDR1 reads MGHDK; CDR2 reads SYGVNS. V dropped 0 bases and J dropped 3 bases, with 4 bases sitting between them. There are 13 residues in the CDR3. The CDR3: CASSEYGTDTQYF. The DNA for the CDR3 is TGTGCCAGCAGTGAATACGGGACAGATACGCAGTATTTT.

The V and J genes are TRBV2 and TRBJ1-2; tentatively, D is TRBD1 (5 bases). V lost 6 bases and J lost 7, with 12 bases in between. CDR1 SNHLY and CDR2 FYNNEI come from the germline V gene. The CDR3 has 12 residues. CDR3 in DNA: TGTGCCAGCAGCGGGACGTCGCTTGGCTACACCTTC. It yields the protein CASSGTSLGYTF.

This sequence joins TRBV3-1 and TRBJ2-7, with unresolved D. The ends were cut back, 0 bases at V and 4 bases at J, with 1 base in the middle. Germline assignment: CDR1 LGHDT and CDR2 YNNKEL (reference sequence). CDR3 length: 11 residues. The CDR3 DNA is TGTGCCAGCAGCCAAGAATACGAGCAGTACTTC. Its translation is CASSQEYEQYF.

This clonotype turned up a few times. This rearrangement joins TRBV7-8 to TRBJ2-5; D not certain. The CDR3 is made up of 11 amino acids. Deletions cut 5 bases from V and 4 bases from J, with 5 bases between. Germline lookup yields CDR1 SGHVS and CDR2 FQNEAQ. CDR3 bases: TGTGCCAGCAGCGCAACAGAGACCCAGTACTTC. Translated: CASSATETQYF.

J is TRBJ2-3 and V is TRBV14; 13 bases are shared with TRBD2. There are 16 residues in the CDR3. V was clipped by 4 bases and J by 1 base; unmatched bases: 2. Germline V gives CDR1 SGHDN, CDR2 FVKESK. The CDR3 sequence: CASSPGTSGGTDTQYF. The CDR3 DNA is TGTGCCAGCAGCCCCGGGACTAGCGGGGGCACAGATACGCAGTATTTT.

The rearrangement joins TRBV6-5 to TRBJ2-2, with 11 positions matching TRBD1. The V segment lost 7 bases and the J segment 5 bases; nucleotides outside the gene matches: 6. This CDR3 spans 15 amino acids. The germline gives CDR1 MNHEY, CDR2 SVGAGI. The CDR3 protein is CASNRDRGITGELFF. The DNA for the CDR3 is TGTGCCAGCAACCGGGACAGGGGGATTACCGGGGAGCTGTTTTTT.

The chain couples TRBV20-1 to TRBJ2-4; TRBD1 matches 8 bases. The CDR3 covers 13 residues. CDR1 DFQATT and CDR2 SNEGSKA come from the germline V gene (reference sequence). After removal of 5 bases from V and 5 bases from J, the junction contained 5 bases not matched to a gene. The CDR3 loop is CSARGQGQNIQYF. CDR3 in DNA: TGCAGTGCTCGAGGACAGGGTCAAAACATTCAGTACTTC.

The rearrangement uses TRBV29-1 and TRBJ1-4; D possibly corresponds to TRBD1 (5 bases). The CDR3 contains 12 residues. V lost 7 bases to trimming and J lost 7 bases, with 13 bases between them. The germline V gene encodes CDR1 SQVTM and CDR2 ANQGSEA. This chain's CDR3 is CSAQSQGEKLFF. The CDR3 DNA is TGCAGCGCCCAAAGTCAGGGTGAAAAACTGTTTTTT. The whole variable domain, remainder taken from reference TRBV29-1 and TRBJ1-4, is SAVISQKPSRDICQRGTSLTIQCQVDSQVTMMFWYRQQPGQSLTLIATANQGSEATYESGFVIDKFPISRPNLTFSTLTVSNMSPEDSSIYLCSAQSQGEKLFFGSGTQLSVL.

The chain combines TRBV30 with TRBJ2-5, with a tentative D call TRBD2 (6 bases). Per the germline V gene, CDR1 is GTSNPN and CDR2 is SVGIG (reference sequence). The CDR3 consists of 13 residues. Trimming shortened V by 3 bases and J by 6 bases, and 14 bases separated the two germline ends. As DNA, the CDR3 is TGTGCCTGGAGCCGGGGGACTGTACAGACCCAGTACTTC. Amino acids: CAWSRGTVQTQYF.

The chain combines TRBV12-3 or TRBV12-4 with TRBJ1-2; D gene ambiguous. The V end lost 5 bases, the J end lost 7 bases, and 11 bases lay between the germline ends. CDR3 size: 12 residues. Here the CDR3 reads CASSPSGGGYTF. Written as DNA, the CDR3 is TGTGCCAGCAGTCCTTCCGGCGGTGGCTACACCTTC.

The rearrangement uses TRBV7-9 and TRBJ1-2; 10 positions agree with TRBD1. The V gene end was trimmed by 5 bases and the J gene end by 4 bases; junction bases not matched to a gene: 10. This CDR3 is built from 16 residues. Germline V gene data show CDR1 as SEHNR and CDR2 as FQNEAQ (reference sequence). The CDR3 region is CASSPILTGGFYGYTF. Here the CDR3 DNA reads TGTGCCAGCAGCCCCATATTGACAGGGGGCTTCTATGGCTACACCTTC.

V usage is TRBV6-6 and J usage is TRBJ2-1, with 10 bases fitting TRBD1. Germline CDR1 and CDR2: MNHNY and SVGAGI (reference sequence). Trimming at V came to 6 bases and at J to 5 bases, leaving 10 bases not matched to a gene. This CDR3 has 16 amino acids. The CDR3 DNA is TGTGCCAGCAGAAACCTACGACAGGGGGCTGACAATGAGCAGTTCTTC. Translated, it gives CASRNLRQGADNEQFF.

This chain links TRBV20-1 with TRBJ2-1, with a possible D match to TRBD2 (6 bases). Trimming removed 0 bases at V and 6 bases at J, with 15 bases between. Germline CDR1 and CDR2: DFQATT and SNEGSKA (reference sequence). CDR3 size: 15 residues. CDR3: CSARDIGGKVNEQFF. CDR3 nucleotides: TGCAGTGCTAGAGATATAGGCGGGAAGGTCAATGAGCAGTTCTTC.

V is TRBV3-1 and J is TRBJ1-5; 7 bases map to TRBD1. Germline-derived CDR1 and CDR2 are LGHDT and YNNKEL (reference sequence). The CDR3 covers 14 residues. Trimming at V came to 5 bases and at J to 6 bases, leaving 7 bases not matched to a gene. The CDR3 region is CASSLTGRSQPQHF. The DNA of the CDR3 is TGTGCCAGCAGCTTGACAGGGAGGAGTCAGCCCCAGCATTTT.

This chain uses TRBV12-3 or TRBV12-4 with TRBJ1-2, with 9 nucleotides matching TRBD1. The CDR3 covers 18 residues. V gave up 1 base and J gave up 3 bases; unmatched junction bases: 12. CDR3 DNA: TGTGCCAGCAGTTTAGTTAGGGGACAGGGTTCTCTTTACTATGGCTACACCTTC. It is translated as CASSLVRGQGSLYYGYTF.

The chain couples TRBV12-3 or TRBV12-4 to TRBJ1-4, with D perhaps TRBD1 (5 bases). V lost 8 bases, J lost 4 bases, and 14 bases lay in between. The CDR3 length is 14 residues. The CDR3 region is CASGVGPINEKLFF. In nucleotides, the CDR3 is TGTGCCAGCGGGGTGGGACCGATTAATGAAAAACTGTTTTTT.

This clonotype was observed once. The chain links TRBV6-2 or TRBV6-3 to TRBJ2-3; D gene ambiguous. Looked up from germline, CDR1 is MNHEY and CDR2 is SVGEGT. The CDR3 length is 17 residues. V was pared by 0 bases and J by 6 bases, with 19 bases between. In DNA form, the CDR3 reads TGTGCCAGCAGTTACTCGAAGAGTTTAGCTAGGGCTGATACGCAGTATTTT. It codes for CASSYSKSLARADTQYF.

CDR3 in DNA: TGTGCCAGCGGTGGGGCGAACAGGGGGACCCAGTACTTC. Amino acid sequence: CASGGANRGTQYF. The chain couples TRBV12-3 or TRBV12-4 to TRBJ2-5; 7 bases are a match to TRBD1. V lost 8 bases to trimming and J lost 7 bases; unmatched junction nucleotides: 10. This CDR3 spans 13 amino acids.

V is TRBV18 and J is TRBJ2-3, with TRBD2 matching over 7 bases. CDR1 is KGHSH and CDR2 is LQKENI in the germline V gene. V shed 3 bases and J 2 bases; nucleotides not matched to a gene: 11. CDR3 length equals 17 residues. CDR3 loop: CASSPGRSSGNTDTQYF. The CDR3 bases are TGTGCCAGCTCACCGGGAAGGTCAAGCGGGAACACAGATACGCAGTATTTT.

The sample holds a few counts of this clonotype. The gene calls are TRBV6-1 and TRBJ2-5, with TRBD2 as a possible D gene (6 bases). Germline V CDR1 and CDR2: MNHNS, SASEGT. The V end was cut by 6 bases, the J end by 2 bases, with 16 bases between. The CDR3 spans 15 residues. In DNA, the CDR3 is TGTGCCAGCAGGAGCACACGGCGGGAACAAGAGACCCAGTACTTC. Its translation is CASRSTRREQETQYF.

The genes are TRBV7-3 and TRBJ2-5, with TRBD2 matching over 11 bases. Germline CDR1 and CDR2: SGHTA and FQGTGA. V gave up 0 bases and J gave up 2 bases; unmatched junction bases: 5. The CDR3 extends over 17 amino acids. For the CDR3, the DNA is TGTGCCAGCAGCTTAACCTTCGGGACTAGCGGACAAGAGACCCAGTACTTC. It translates to CASSLTFGTSGQETQYF.

The chain has TRBV20-1 and TRBJ2-1; D gene ambiguous. The CDR3 has 15 residues. Trimming took 1 base from V and 3 from J, leaving 13 bases between them. Germline V gives CDR1 DFQATT, CDR2 SNEGSKA (reference sequence). The CDR3 nucleotides are TGCAGTGCTAGAGCTATCGGCAGGTTCTACAATGAGCAGTTCTTC. Translating gives CSARAIGRFYNEQFF.